This entry lists 14 T cell receptor beta chains sequenced from one sample in a study of T cell responses to AZD1222 COVID-19 vaccine. Assay: immunoSEQ multiplex PCR; the TCRdb copy retains only in-frame clones and omits some. The repertoire holds roughly 150,000 clones, with approximately 88% as singletons. Specimen: peripheral blood, collected on day 0 of AZD1222 vaccination. The source of these receptors is an adult in good health.

The rearrangement links TRBV6-5 to TRBJ1-3; D is possibly TRBD1 (5 bases). V gave up 8 bases and J gave up 0 bases, with 14 bases separating them. The CDR3 totals 15 residues. Germline CDR1 is MNHEY and CDR2 is SVGAGI. The CDR3 nucleotides read TGTGCCAGCTTGGGACGGATGAGCTCTGGAAACACCATATATTTT. As protein: CASLGRMSSGNTIYF.

The CDR3 loop reads CASSIPSSLGVNTEAFF. CDR3 bases: TGTGCCAGTAGTATCCCCAGTTCGCTGGGGGTTAACACTGAAGCTTTCTTT. The genes are TRBV19 and TRBJ1-1; TRBD1 might be the D (5 bases). Trimming pared 3 bases from V and 2 bases from J, leaving 19 bases between. Germline assignment: CDR1 LNHDA and CDR2 SQIVND (reference sequence). There are 17 residues in the CDR3. The full variable domain, its missing parts supplied by reference TRBV19 and TRBJ1-1, is DGGITQSPKYLFRKEGQNVTLSCEQNLNHDAMYWYRQDPGQGLRLIYYSQIVNDFQKGDIAEGYSVSREKKESFPLTVTSAQKNPTAFYLCASSIPSSLGVNTEAFFGQGTRLTVV.

This sequence joins TRBV6-5 and TRBJ1-2; D gene ambiguous. Germline CDR1 MNHEY, CDR2 SVGAGI. This CDR3 has 12 residues. The V end was cut by 7 bases, the J end by 4 bases, with 10 bases between. As DNA, the CDR3 is TGTGCCAGCACGAGCGGCCTCTATGGCTACACCTTC. Its protein is CASTSGLYGYTF.

A few counts support this clone. The chain joins TRBV7-9 to TRBJ2-7; the D gene is possibly TRBD2 (5 bases). Germline loops: CDR1 SEHNR, CDR2 FQNEAQ (reference sequence). There are 13 residues in the CDR3. Trimming stripped 5 bases from V and 4 bases from J, with 12 bases between. CDR3 loop: CASSPRGPYEQYF. DNA of the CDR3: TGTGCCAGCAGCCCCCGGGGTCCTTACGAGCAGTACTTC. The full variable domain, in which reference TRBV7-9 and TRBJ2-7 provide the parts outside the CDR3, is DTGVSQNPRHKITKRGQNVTFRCDPISEHNRLYWYRQTLGQGPEFLTYFQNEAQLEKSRLLSDRFSAERPKGSFSTLEIQRTEQGDSAMYLCASSPRGPYEQYFGPGTRLTVT.

This clone occurred once. V and J are TRBV18 and TRBJ2-7; D not resolved. Germline CDR1 KGHSH, CDR2 LQKENI. This CDR3 is 14 amino acids long. The germline V and J ends were trimmed by 1 base and 2 bases, with 9 bases remaining between them. The CDR3 region has the DNA TGTGCCAGCTCACCACGGTCCGAGACCTACGAGCAGTACTTC. It encodes CASSPRSETYEQYF.

The chain employs TRBV29-1 and TRBJ2-5; TRBD2 matches 10 bases. Germline assignment: CDR1 SQVTM and CDR2 ANQGSEA. Trimming cost V 3 bases and J 3 bases; bases outside gene matches: 4. The CDR3 length is 14 residues. CDR3 bases: TGCAGCGTTGATAGCCTAGCGGGAGAAGAGACCCAGTACTTC. It codes for CSVDSLAGEETQYF.

V and J are TRBV6-4 and TRBJ2-2, with 8 bases identical to TRBD1. Germline-derived CDR1 and CDR2 are MRHNA and SNTAGT. V shed 6 bases, J shed 3 bases, and the junction held 3 bases outside the gene matches. CDR3 size: 14 residues. The CDR3: CASSPTGDTGELFF. Written as DNA, the CDR3 is TGTGCCAGCAGCCCGACAGGGGACACCGGGGAGCTGTTTTTT.

This sequence joins TRBV11-2 and TRBJ2-1; D uncertain. This CDR3 comprises 15 residues. With 5 bases removed from V and 0 bases from J, the gap between germline ends came to 11 bases. In germline, CDR1 is SGHAT, CDR2 FQNNGV. The CDR3 region has the DNA TGTGCCAGCAGCCCTCGGAGCAACTCCTACAATGAGCAGTTCTTC. It specifies CASSPRSNSYNEQFF.

The gene calls are TRBV5-6 and TRBJ1-6; D might be TRBD1 (6 bases). The germline V gene encodes CDR1 SGHDT and CDR2 YYEEEE. V lost 1 base and J 7 bases, leaving 9 bases between the germline ends. There are 14 residues in the CDR3. CDR3 amino acids: CASSLTGSNSPLHF. The CDR3 region has the DNA TGTGCCAGCAGCTTGACAGGGTCAAATTCACCCCTCCACTTT.

The chain employs TRBV19 and TRBJ2-7; D unclear. Per the germline V gene, CDR1 is LNHDA and CDR2 is SQIVND (reference sequence). V lost 2 bases, J lost 3 bases, and 26 bases lay in between. The CDR3 has 19 residues. The CDR3 sequence is CASSILRALFGDFFYEQYF. CDR3 nucleotides: TGTGCCAGTAGTATACTCCGGGCCTTATTTGGGGATTTCTTCTACGAGCAGTACTTC. Looking up the rest from reference TRBV19 and TRBJ2-7 gives the full variable domain: DGGITQSPKYLFRKEGQNVTLSCEQNLNHDAMYWYRQDPGQGLRLIYYSQIVNDFQKGDIAEGYSVSREKKESFPLTVTSAQKNPTAFYLCASSILRALFGDFFYEQYFGPGTRLTVT.

As regards this clone: Other DNA sequences in the same sample also yield this CDR3. The chain links TRBV7-2 to TRBJ2-3; D is unresolved. The CDR3 runs to 11 residues. Germline V CDR1 and CDR2: SGHTA, FQGNSA. Trimming took 3 bases from V and 6 from J, leaving 4 bases between them. The CDR3 coding sequence is TGTGCCAGCAGCTTGGTTGATACGCAGTATTTT. Its translation: CASSLVDTQYF. The whole variable domain, remainder taken from reference TRBV7-2 and TRBJ2-3, is GAGVSQSPSNKVTEKGKDVELRCDPISGHTALYWYRQSLGQGLEFLIYFQGNSAPDKSGLPSDRFSAERTGGSVSTLTIQRTQQEDSAVYLCASSLVDTQYFGPGTRLTVL.

The chain joins TRBV7-3 to TRBJ2-1; TRBD1 agrees at 11 bases. Germline CDR1 SGHTA, CDR2 FQGTGA. The length of the CDR3 is 18 residues. V was clipped by 5 bases and J by 1 base; unmatched bases: 10. CDR3 sequence (DNA): TGTGCCAGCAGCCCCATCCCGGGACAGGGGGGGTCCTACAATGAGCAGTTCTTC. Translating it yields CASSPIPGQGGSYNEQFF.

The chain joins TRBV9 to TRBJ1-1, with a possible D match to TRBD1 (6 bases). This CDR3 has 15 residues. CDR1 is SGDLS, CDR2 YYNGEE, per germline. V shed 3 bases and J shed 1 base, with 13 bases lying between them. In DNA, the CDR3 is TGTGCCAGCAGCGAGACCGGGACATCGAACACTGAAGCTTTCTTT. Amino acid sequence: CASSETGTSNTEAFF.

This chain links TRBV2 with TRBJ2-6; tentative D call: TRBD2 (6 bases). V dropped 2 bases and J dropped 3 bases, with 8 bases sitting between them. This CDR3 has 15 residues. The V gene's germline CDR1 is SNHLY and CDR2 FYNNEI. This CDR3 reads CASSESGVGANVLTF. CDR3 in DNA: TGTGCCAGCAGTGAATCGGGGGTTGGGGCCAACGTCCTGACTTTC.